This T cell receptor beta chain derives from a study of early T cells in non-severe SARS-CoV-2 infection. The wider study: The sequenced material was bulk RNA from unsorted whole blood, and its chains were unpaired.

This clonotype was found many times. What it binds is not known. Whole-study results and caveats: Sequences matched to VDJdb favored anti-spike CD8 responses, while private and CD4 specificities were missed.

The TCR library protocol attached unique molecular identifiers to the individual cDNA molecules. MiXCR, run by TCRdb on the 5' RACE reads, gives a single entry per CDR3 protein. The table shows 50,000 to 60,000 distinct CDR3 sequences, with about 6.2% occurring only once. V was clipped by 4 bases and J by 4 bases; unmatched bases: 7. CDR3 length equals 15 residues. Germline V gene data show CDR1 as MNHEY and CDR2 as SMNVEV (reference sequence). This sequence was found in an adult who was a healthcare worker with PCR-confirmed SARS-CoV-2 infection or an uninfected control (not recorded which). The V and J genes are TRBV27 and TRBJ2-3; 8 nucleotides align to TRBD1. Source material: whole blood. CDR3 nucleotide sequence: TGTGCCAGCAGTTGGGGCAGGGGGCGATCAGATACGCAGTATTTT. This codes for CASSWGRGRSDTQYF.